This record covers a single TCR beta chain. This clone was seen only a few times. Its antigen remains undetermined. Base qualities are not provided; no much larger clone lies one nucleotide away. Each collaborating institution followed its own protocols to collect whole blood in K2EDTA tubes. For TCRbeta analysis, collaborators shipped samples in one of three forms: frozen whole blood, isolated PBMCs, or DNA extracted from either of those sample types. From V the trimming removes 0 bases and from J it removes 3 bases, while the gene matches leave 2 bases of the junction unaccounted for. The CDR3 spans 15 residues, from the cysteine through the phenylalanine. The entry retains the CDR3 DNA only, 45 bases that are in frame from base 1. From a lookup of the germline V gene, CDR1 and CDR2 are LGHNA and YSLEER. TCRbeta CDR3 regions were amplified from genomic DNA by means of the immunoSEQ Assay, a bias-controlled multiplex PCR. The study's own analysis went as follows. Nucleated cell counts per sample were estimated from amplification of reference gene primers within the assay. To quantify the absolute abundance of each unique TCRbeta CDR3 rearrangement, sequence reads were collapsed and filtered. For each sample, productive Simpson clonality was calculated as the square root of Simpson's diversity index over productive rearrangements. TCRdb re-hosts the immuneACCESS table, in-frame sequences only. Its copies lack some clones; in the studies checked, an unresolved V gene accounts for under half of them, and the cause for the rest is not known. V and J calls plus clone size are reproduced from that table; the DNA served to infer D and trimming. This sample comprises around 190,000 clones, 70% to 85% of them detected only once. The ten biggest clones cover 9.5% to 15% of the sample.

This specimen belongs to a study of blood T cell repertoires in COVID-19 (dated by TCRdb to 2018 to 2020). Turning to the overall study: Collaborator samples came from the United States, Italy and Spain and covered acute and convalescent phases of COVID-19. The material from the prospective study consisted of cDNA or gDNA derived from T cells, B-cell-depleted T cells, or PBMCs. Deeply sampled blood TCRbeta repertoires from subjects exposed to, actively infected with, or recovered from COVID-19 were included in the dataset. The repertoires were released in a freely available public database intended as a resource for research on the immune response to SARS-CoV-2. Samples were obtained from the ongoing ImmuneRACE study (first 160 participants) and from about 1,300 subjects provided by 6 global collaborators. A de-identified subject ID, COVID-19 status, age in years and sex were almost always included in the sample metadata. Where HLA class I and class II types were available, the types were taken from metadata supplied by the sample provider, not from assay-based typing. Results and caveats for the whole study, not just this receptor: The quantity of clinical and demographic metadata differed by source and by participant and was supplied without curation.

The chain couples TRBV4-3 to TRBJ2-7; TRBD1 lines up with 10 middle nucleotides. The sample consisted of peripheral blood. The sequence was collected from a woman in her forties or fifties with acute or convalescent COVID-19. CDR3 sequence: CASSQDRDRGYEQYF. The nucleotide sequence reads as follows: TGCGCCAGCAGCCAAGATAGGGACAGGGGCTACGAGCAGTACTTC.